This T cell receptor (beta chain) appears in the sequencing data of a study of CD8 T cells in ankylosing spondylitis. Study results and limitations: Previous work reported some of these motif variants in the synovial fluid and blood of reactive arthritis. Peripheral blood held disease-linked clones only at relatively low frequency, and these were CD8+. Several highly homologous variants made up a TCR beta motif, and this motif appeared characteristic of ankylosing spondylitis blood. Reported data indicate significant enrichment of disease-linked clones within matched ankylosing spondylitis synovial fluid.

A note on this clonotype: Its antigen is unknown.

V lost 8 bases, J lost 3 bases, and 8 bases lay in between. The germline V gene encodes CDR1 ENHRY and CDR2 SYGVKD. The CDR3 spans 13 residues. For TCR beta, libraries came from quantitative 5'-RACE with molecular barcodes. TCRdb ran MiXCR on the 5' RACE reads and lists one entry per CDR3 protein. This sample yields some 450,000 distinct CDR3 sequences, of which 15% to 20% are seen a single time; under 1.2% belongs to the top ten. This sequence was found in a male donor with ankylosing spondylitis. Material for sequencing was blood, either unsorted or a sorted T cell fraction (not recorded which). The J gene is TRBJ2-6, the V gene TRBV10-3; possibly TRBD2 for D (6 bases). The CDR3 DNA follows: TGTGCCATCGGGGACTTTGGGGCCAACGTCCTGACTTTC. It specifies CAIGDFGANVLTF.